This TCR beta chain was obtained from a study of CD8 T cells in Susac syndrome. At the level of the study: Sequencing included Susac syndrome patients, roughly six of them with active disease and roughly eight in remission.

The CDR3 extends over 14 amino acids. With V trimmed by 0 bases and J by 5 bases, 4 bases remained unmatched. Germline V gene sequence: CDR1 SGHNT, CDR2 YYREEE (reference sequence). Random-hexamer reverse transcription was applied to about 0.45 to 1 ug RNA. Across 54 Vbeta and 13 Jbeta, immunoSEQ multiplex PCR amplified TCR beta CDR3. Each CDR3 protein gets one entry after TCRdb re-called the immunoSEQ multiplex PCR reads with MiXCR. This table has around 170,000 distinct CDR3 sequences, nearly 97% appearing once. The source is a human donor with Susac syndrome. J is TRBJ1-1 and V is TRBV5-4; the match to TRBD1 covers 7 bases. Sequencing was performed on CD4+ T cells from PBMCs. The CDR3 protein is CASSLEQGRTEAFF. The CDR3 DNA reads TGTGCCAGCAGCTTGGAACAGGGGAGAACTGAAGCTTTCTTT.